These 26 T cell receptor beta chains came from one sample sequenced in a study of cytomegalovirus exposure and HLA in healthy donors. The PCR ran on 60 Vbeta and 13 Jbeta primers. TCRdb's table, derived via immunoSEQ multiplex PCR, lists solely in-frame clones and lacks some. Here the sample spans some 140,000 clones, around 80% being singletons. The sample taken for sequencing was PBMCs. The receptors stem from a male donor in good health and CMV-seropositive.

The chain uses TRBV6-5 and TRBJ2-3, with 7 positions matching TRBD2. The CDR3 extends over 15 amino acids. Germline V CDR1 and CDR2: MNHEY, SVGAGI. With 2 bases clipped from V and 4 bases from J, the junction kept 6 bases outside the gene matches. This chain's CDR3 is CASSYETSSPDTQYF. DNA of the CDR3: TGTGCCAGCAGTTACGAGACTAGCTCGCCAGATACGCAGTATTTT.

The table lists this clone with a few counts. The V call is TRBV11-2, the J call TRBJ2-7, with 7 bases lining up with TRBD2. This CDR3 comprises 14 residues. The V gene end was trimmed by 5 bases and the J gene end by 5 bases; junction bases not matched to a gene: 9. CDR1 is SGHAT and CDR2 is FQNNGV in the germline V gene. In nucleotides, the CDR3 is TGTGCCAGCAGCAGGGGTCTACGGGAGGACGAGCAGTACTTC. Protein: CASSRGLREDEQYF.

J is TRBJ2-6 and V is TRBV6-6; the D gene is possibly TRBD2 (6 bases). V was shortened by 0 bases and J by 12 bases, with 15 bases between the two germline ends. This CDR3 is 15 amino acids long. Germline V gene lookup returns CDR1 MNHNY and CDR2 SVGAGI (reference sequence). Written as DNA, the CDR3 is TGTGCCAGCAGTTACTCGGGGGGTACAGCAGCCGTCCTGACTTTC. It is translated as CASSYSGGTAAVLTF.

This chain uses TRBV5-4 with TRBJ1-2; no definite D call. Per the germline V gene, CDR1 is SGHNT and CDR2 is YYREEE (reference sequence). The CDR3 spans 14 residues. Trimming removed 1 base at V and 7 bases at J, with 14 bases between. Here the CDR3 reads CASSLQHPSGGYTF. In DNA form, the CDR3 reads TGTGCCAGCAGCTTGCAGCATCCTAGTGGTGGCTACACCTTC.

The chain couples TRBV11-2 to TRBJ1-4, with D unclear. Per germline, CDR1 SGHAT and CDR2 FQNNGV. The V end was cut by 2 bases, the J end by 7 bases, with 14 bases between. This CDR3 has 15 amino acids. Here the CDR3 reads CASSLLGIGSEKLFF. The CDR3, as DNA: TGTGCCAGCAGCTTATTGGGTATCGGGAGTGAAAAACTGTTTTTT. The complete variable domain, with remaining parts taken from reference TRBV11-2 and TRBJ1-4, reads EAGVAQSPRYKIIEKRQSVAFWCNPISGHATLYWYQQILGQGPKLLIQFQNNGVVDDSQLPKDRFSAERLKGVDSTLKIQPAKLEDSAVYLCASSLLGIGSEKLFFGSGTQLSVL.

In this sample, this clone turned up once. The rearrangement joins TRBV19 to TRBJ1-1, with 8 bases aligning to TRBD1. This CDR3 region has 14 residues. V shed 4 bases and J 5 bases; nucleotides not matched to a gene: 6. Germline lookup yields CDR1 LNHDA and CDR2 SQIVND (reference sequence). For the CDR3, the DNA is TGTGCCAGTAGTAGTGACAGGGGAAAAACTGAAGCTTTCTTT. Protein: CASSSDRGKTEAFF. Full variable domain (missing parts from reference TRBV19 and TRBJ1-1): DGGITQSPKYLFRKEGQNVTLSCEQNLNHDAMYWYRQDPGQGLRLIYYSQIVNDFQKGDIAEGYSVSREKKESFPLTVTSAQKNPTAFYLCASSSDRGKTEAFFGQGTRLTVV.

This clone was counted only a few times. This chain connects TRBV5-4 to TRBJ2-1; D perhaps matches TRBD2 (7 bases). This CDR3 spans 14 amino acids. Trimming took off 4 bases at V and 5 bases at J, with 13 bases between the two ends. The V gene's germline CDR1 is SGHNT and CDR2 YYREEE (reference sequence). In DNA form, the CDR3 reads TGTGCCAGCAGCGAGGGGGGGTCCCACAATGAGCAGTTCTTC. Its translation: CASSEGGSHNEQFF.

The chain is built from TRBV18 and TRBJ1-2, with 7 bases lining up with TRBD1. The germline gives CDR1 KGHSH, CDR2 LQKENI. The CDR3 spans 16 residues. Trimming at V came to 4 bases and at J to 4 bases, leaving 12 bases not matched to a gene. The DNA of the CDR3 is TGTGCCAGCTCACGACCCCAAGACAGGGTGGGCTATGGCTACACCTTC. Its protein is CASSRPQDRVGYGYTF.

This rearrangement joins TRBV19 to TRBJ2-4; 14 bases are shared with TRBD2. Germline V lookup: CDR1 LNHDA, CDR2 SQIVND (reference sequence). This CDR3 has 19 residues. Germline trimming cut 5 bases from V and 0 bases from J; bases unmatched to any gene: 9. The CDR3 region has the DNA TGTGCCAGTAGTGCCACCCCGGGACTAGCGGGAGAAGCCAAAAACATTCAGTACTTC. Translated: CASSATPGLAGEAKNIQYF.

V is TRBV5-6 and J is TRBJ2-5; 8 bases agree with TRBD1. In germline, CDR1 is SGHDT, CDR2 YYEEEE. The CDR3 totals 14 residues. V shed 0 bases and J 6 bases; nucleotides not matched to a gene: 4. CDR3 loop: CASSLAGGRKTQYF. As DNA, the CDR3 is TGTGCCAGCAGCTTGGCAGGGGGCCGAAAGACCCAGTACTTC.

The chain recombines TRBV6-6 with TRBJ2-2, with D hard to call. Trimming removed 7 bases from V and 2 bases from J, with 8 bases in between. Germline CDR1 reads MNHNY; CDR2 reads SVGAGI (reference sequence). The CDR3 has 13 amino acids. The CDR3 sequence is CASKTLNTGELFF. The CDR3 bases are TGTGCCAGCAAAACTCTAAACACCGGGGAGCTGTTTTTT.

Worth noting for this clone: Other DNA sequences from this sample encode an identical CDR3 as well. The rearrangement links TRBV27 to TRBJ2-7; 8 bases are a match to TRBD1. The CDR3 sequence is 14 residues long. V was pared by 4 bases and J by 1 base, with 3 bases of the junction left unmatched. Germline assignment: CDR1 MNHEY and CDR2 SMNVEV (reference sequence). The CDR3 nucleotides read TGTGCCAGCAGTTCTTACAGGGGGTCCTACGAGCAGTACTTC. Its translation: CASSSYRGSYEQYF.

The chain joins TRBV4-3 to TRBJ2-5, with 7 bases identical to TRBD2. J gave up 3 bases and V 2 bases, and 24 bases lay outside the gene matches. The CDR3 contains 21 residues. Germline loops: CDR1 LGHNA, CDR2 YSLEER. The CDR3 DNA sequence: TGCGCCAGCAGCCAATACGCGCCTACTCTAGCGGCCCCTGGGGCGAAAGAGACCCAGTACTTC. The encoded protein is CASSQYAPTLAAPGAKETQYF.

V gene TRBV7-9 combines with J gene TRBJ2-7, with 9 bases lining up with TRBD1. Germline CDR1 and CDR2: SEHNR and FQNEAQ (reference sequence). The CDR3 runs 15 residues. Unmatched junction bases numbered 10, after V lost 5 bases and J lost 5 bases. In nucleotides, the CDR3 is TGTGCCAGCAGCACCCTGACAGGGGGTTTCGACGAGCAGTACTTC. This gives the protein CASSTLTGGFDEQYF.

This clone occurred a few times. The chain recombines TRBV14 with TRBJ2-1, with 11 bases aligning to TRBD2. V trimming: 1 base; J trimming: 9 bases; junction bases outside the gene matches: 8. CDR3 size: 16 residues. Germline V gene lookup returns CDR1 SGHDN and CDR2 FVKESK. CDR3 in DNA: TGTGCCAGCAGCCAAGCCCAACTAGCGGGAGAGCCTGAGCAGTTCTTC. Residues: CASSQAQLAGEPEQFF.

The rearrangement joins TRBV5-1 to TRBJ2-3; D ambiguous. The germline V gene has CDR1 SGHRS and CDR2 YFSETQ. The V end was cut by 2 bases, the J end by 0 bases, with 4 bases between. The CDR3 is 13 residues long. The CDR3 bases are TGCGCCAGCAGCTTAACTAGCACAGATACGCAGTATTTT. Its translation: CASSLTSTDTQYF.

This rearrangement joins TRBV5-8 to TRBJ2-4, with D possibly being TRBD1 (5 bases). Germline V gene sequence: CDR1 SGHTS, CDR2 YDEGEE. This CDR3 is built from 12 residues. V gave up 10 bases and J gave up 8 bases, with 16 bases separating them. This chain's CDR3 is CAWGSGADIQYF. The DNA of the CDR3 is TGTGCCTGGGGAAGTGGGGCGGACATTCAGTACTTC.

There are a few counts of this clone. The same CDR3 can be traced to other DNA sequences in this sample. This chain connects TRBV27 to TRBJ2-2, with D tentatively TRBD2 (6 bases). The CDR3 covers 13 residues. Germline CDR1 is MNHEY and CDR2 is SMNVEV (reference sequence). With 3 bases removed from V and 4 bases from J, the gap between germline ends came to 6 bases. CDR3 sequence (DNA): TGTGCCAGCAGTTTGGGAGGCACCGGGGAGCTGTTTTTT. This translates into CASSLGGTGELFF.

The CDR3 loop reads CASSLPHRTGGWETQYF. The CDR3 DNA follows: TGTGCCAGCAGTTTACCCCACCGGACAGGGGGCTGGGAGACCCAGTACTTC. This sequence joins TRBV28 and TRBJ2-5; TRBD1 matches 11 bases. The germline gives CDR1 MDHEN, CDR2 SYDVKM. The CDR3 length is 17 residues. V lost 2 bases and J lost 5; bases outside the gene matches: 10.

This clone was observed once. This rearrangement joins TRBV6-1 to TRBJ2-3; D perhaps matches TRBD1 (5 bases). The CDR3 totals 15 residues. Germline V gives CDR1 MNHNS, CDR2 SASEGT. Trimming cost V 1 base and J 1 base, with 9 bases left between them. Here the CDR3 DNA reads TGTGCCAGCAGTGAAGGGGTCAGGGGCACAGATACGCAGTATTTT. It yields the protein CASSEGVRGTDTQYF.

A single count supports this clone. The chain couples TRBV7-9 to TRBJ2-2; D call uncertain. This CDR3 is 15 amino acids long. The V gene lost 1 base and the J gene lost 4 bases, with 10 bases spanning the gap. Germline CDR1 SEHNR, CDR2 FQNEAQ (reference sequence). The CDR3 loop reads CASSLVSGLTGELFF. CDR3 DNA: TGTGCCAGCAGCTTAGTTAGTGGGCTCACCGGGGAGCTGTTTTTT.

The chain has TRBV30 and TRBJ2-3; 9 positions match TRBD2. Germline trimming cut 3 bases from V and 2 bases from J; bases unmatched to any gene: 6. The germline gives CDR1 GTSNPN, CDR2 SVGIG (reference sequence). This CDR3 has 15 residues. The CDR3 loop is CAWRHSGGLTDTQYF. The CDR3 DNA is TGTGCCTGGAGGCATAGCGGGGGACTCACAGATACGCAGTATTTT.

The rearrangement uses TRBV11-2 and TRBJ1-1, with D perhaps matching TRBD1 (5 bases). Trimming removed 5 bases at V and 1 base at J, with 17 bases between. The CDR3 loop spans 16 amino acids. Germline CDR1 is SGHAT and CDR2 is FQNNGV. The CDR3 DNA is TGTGCCAGCAGCGGGGGGGGATCAAATTGGAACACTGAAGCTTTCTTT. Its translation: CASSGGGSNWNTEAFF.

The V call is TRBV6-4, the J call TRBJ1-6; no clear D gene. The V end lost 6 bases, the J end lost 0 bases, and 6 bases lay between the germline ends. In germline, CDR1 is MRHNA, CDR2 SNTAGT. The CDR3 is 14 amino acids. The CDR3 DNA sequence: TGTGCCAGCAGGGTCAGCTCCTATAATTCACCCCTCCACTTT. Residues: CASRVSSYNSPLHF.

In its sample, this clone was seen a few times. The CDR3: CASSGTGGDFYEQYF. DNA of the CDR3: TGTGCCAGCAGTGGCACAGGGGGCGATTTCTACGAGCAGTACTTC. This chain joins TRBV6-5 and TRBJ2-7; 9 bases agree with TRBD1. This CDR3 has 15 amino acids. The germline V gene encodes CDR1 MNHEY and CDR2 SVGAGI. V shed 5 bases and J 3 bases; nucleotides not matched to a gene: 8.

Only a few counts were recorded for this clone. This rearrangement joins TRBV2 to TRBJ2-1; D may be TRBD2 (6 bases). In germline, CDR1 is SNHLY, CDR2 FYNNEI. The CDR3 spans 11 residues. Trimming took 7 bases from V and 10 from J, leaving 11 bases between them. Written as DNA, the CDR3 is TGTGCCAGCAACGGTCGGGGGGAGCAGTTCTTC. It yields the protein CASNGRGEQFF.